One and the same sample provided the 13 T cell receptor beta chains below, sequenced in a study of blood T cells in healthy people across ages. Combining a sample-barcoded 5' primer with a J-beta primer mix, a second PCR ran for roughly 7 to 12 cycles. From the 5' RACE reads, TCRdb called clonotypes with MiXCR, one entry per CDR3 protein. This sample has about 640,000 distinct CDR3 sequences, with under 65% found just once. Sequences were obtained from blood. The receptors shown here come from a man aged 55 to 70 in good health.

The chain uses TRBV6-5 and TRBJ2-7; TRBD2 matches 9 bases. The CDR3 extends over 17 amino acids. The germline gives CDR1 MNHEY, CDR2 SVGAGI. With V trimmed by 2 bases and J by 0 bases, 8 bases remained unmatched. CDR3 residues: CASSYNQRGAGSYEQYF. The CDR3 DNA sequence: TGTGCCAGCAGTTACAACCAGCGGGGGGCCGGCTCCTACGAGCAGTACTTC.

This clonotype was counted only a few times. CDR3 sequence (DNA): TGTGCCAGCAGCCAAGATCGGGTTAGCGGGGGCCAAGAGACCCAGTACTTC. This gives the protein CASSQDRVSGGQETQYF. This chain connects TRBV4-2 to TRBJ2-5; 9 nucleotides align to TRBD2. The ends lost 0 bases at V and 1 base at J; junction bases unmatched: 6. This CDR3 has 17 amino acids. From germline, CDR1 is LGHNA and CDR2 YNFKEQ.

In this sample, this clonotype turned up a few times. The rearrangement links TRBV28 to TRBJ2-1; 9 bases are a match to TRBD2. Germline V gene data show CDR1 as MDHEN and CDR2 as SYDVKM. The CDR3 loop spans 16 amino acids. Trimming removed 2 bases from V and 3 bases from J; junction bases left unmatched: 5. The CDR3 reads CASSLLSGGNYNEQFF. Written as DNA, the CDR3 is TGTGCCAGCAGTTTACTGAGCGGGGGGAACTACAATGAGCAGTTCTTC.

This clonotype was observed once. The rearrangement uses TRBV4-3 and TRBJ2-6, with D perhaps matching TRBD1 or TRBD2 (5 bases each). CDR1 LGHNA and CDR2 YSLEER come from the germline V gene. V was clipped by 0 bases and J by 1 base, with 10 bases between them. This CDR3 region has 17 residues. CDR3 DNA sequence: TGCGCCAGCAGCCAAGAGGGGGAAGGTTCTGGGGCCAACGTCCTGACTTTC. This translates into CASSQEGEGSGANVLTF.

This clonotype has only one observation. CDR3 sequence (DNA): TGTGCCAGCACCAGCAGGAGGGCTGAAGCTTTCTTT. Translation gives CASTSRRAEAFF. V gene TRBV6-5 combines with J gene TRBJ1-1; D is uncertain. Germline V CDR1 and CDR2: MNHEY, SVGAGI. Trimming shortened V by 7 bases and J by 6 bases, and 12 bases separated the two germline ends. The CDR3 has 12 amino acids.

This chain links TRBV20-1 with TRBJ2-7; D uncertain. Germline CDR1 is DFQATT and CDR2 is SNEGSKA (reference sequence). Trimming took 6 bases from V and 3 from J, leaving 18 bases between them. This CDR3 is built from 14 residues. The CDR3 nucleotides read TGCAGTGCCCTGAAGTCGGGCTTGGGCTACGAGCAGTACTTC. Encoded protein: CSALKSGLGYEQYF.

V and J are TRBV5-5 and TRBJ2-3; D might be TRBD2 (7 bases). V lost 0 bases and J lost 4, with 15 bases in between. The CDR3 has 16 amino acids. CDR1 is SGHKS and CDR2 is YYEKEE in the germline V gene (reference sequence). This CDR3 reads CASSLVGGQRADTQYF. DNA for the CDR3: TGTGCCAGCAGCTTGGTCGGGGGGCAAAGGGCAGATACGCAGTATTTT.

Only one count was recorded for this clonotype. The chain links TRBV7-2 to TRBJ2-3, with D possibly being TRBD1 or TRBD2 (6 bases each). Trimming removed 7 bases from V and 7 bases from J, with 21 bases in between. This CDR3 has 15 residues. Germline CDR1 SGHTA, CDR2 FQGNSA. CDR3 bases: TGTGCCAGCAACTTTAGGAGGGGGGATCTATATACGCAGTATTTT. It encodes CASNFRRGDLYTQYF. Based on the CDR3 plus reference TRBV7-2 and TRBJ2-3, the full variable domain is GAGVSQSPSNKVTEKGKDVELRCDPISGHTALYWYRQSLGQGLEFLIYFQGNSAPDKSGLPSDRFSAERTGGSVSTLTIQRTQQEDSAVYLCASNFRRGDLYTQYFGPGTRLTVL.

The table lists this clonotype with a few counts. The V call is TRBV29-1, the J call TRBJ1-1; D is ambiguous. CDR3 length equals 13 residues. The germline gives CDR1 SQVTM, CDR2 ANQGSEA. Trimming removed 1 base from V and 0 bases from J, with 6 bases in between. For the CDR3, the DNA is TGCAGCGTTGAAGGGCAGTTGAACACTGAAGCTTTCTTT. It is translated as CSVEGQLNTEAFF.

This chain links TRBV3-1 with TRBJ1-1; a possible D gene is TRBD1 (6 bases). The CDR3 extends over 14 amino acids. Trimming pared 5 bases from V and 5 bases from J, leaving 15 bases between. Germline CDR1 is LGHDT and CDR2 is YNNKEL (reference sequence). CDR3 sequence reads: CASSGRTVGTEAFF. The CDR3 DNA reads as TGTGCCAGCAGCGGACGGACAGTTGGAACTGAAGCTTTCTTT.

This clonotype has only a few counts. The chain's CDR3 is CSAFRSDTQYF. Here the CDR3 DNA reads TGCAGTGCTTTCCGGTCAGATACGCAGTATTTT. This chain uses TRBV20-1 with TRBJ2-3; D unclear. The CDR3 is made up of 11 amino acids. V lost 5 bases and J 4 bases, leaving 7 bases between the germline ends. CDR1 DFQATT and CDR2 SNEGSKA come from the germline V gene (reference sequence).

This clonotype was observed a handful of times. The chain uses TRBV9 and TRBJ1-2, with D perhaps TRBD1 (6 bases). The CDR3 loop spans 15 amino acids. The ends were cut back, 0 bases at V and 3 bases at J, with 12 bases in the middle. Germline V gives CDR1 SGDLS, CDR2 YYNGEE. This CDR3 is CASSVAAKGDYGYTF. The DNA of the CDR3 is TGTGCCAGCAGCGTAGCGGCCAAGGGGGACTATGGCTACACCTTC.

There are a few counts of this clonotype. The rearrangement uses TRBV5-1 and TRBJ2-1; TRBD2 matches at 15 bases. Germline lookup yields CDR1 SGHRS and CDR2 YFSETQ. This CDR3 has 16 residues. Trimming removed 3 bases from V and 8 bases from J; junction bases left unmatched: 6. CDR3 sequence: CASSSSGTSGGYEQFF. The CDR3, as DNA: TGCGCCAGCAGCTCCTCCGGGACTAGCGGGGGGTATGAGCAGTTCTTC.